The 15 T cell receptor beta chains below come from one sample, sequenced in a study of T-cell reconstitution after alpha-beta-depleted transplantation in children. Molecular barcoding with unique molecular identifiers was used for the TCRbeta library. From the PCR reads, TCRdb called clonotypes with MiXCR, one entry per CDR3 protein. The table records 500,000 to 750,000 distinct CDR3 sequences, 25% to 30% of them present only once. The specimen comprised PBMCs, sampled before TCRalphabeta/CD19-depleted stem cell transplant. The receptors were sampled from a boy under two years old with Wiskott-Aldrich syndrome, due to receive a stem cell transplant.

The chain recombines TRBV7-6 with TRBJ2-1, with D uncertain. Germline V gene lookup returns CDR1 SGHVS and CDR2 FNYEAQ. The CDR3 totals 17 residues. V lost 2 bases, J lost 7 bases, and 21 bases lay in between. The CDR3 bases are TGTGCCAGCAGCTTAAATTTTGTAAGTGCCCAAGCGAATGAGCAGTTCTTC. Protein: CASSLNFVSAQANEQFF.

The chain uses TRBV4-1 and TRBJ2-1; the D is unclear. Germline V lookup: CDR1 MGHRA, CDR2 YSYEKL. Between the trimmed V and J ends, which lost 0 bases and 4 bases, there was a span of 7 bases. This CDR3 spans 14 amino acids. In DNA, the CDR3 is TGCGCCAGCAGCCAAGATGTTAGGTACAATGAGCAGTTCTTC. Translated: CASSQDVRYNEQFF.

This clonotype has only one observation. The rearrangement uses TRBV3-1 and TRBJ2-7; 8 bases agree with TRBD1. This CDR3 contains 15 residues. Losses at the gene ends were 1 base for V and 3 bases for J; bases not matched to a gene: 5. The germline V gene has CDR1 LGHDT and CDR2 YNNKEL (reference sequence). The DNA for the CDR3 is TGTGCCAGCAGCCAAGCCGTGGGACAGGTCTACGAGCAGTACTTC. Protein sequence: CASSQAVGQVYEQYF.

The chain employs TRBV15 and TRBJ2-5; D not certain. Germline V gives CDR1 LNHNV, CDR2 YYDKDF (reference sequence). The CDR3 spans 14 residues. Trimming pared 1 base from V and 2 bases from J, leaving 8 bases between. This chain's CDR3 is CATSRGPRQETQYF. CDR3 DNA: TGTGCCACCAGCAGAGGGCCTAGACAAGAGACCCAGTACTTC.

Only a few counts were recorded for this clonotype. The chain couples TRBV10-3 to TRBJ2-2; perhaps TRBD1 as D (7 bases). This CDR3 has 13 residues. Trimming left V 6 bases short and J 4 bases short, with 9 bases between. Germline V gene sequence: CDR1 ENHRY, CDR2 SYGVKD. For the CDR3, the DNA is TGTGCCATCAGCCAGGGGGGCACCGGGGAGCTGTTTTTT. Translating gives CAISQGGTGELFF.

The chain carries TRBV29-1 and TRBJ2-5; 7 bases fit TRBD1. V gave up 2 bases and J gave up 4 bases; unmatched junction bases: 4. The CDR3 runs 13 residues. CDR1 and CDR2 from the germline V gene are SQVTM and ANQGSEA. CDR3 in DNA: TGCAGCGTTGAACAGACAGGGCGAGAGACCCAGTACTTC. Residues: CSVEQTGRETQYF.

The gene calls are TRBV12-3 or TRBV12-4 and TRBJ2-1; 7 bases fit TRBD2. The CDR3 has 17 residues. The junction had 14 bases not matched to a gene; V was cut back by 5 bases and J by 4 bases. The CDR3 bases are TGTGCCAGCAGTGCACCCAGACTAGCCCTAAAATACAATGAGCAGTTCTTC. Residues: CASSAPRLALKYNEQFF.

This clonotype was detected ten times or more. V usage is TRBV20-1 and J usage is TRBJ1-2; weak D call: TRBD1 (5 bases). CDR1 is DFQATT, CDR2 SNEGSKA, per germline (reference sequence). The CDR3 has 11 residues. V lost 8 bases, J lost 8 bases, and 15 bases lay in between. This CDR3 reads CSLDSSGGYTF. The CDR3 bases are TGCAGTCTCGACAGCTCGGGGGGCTACACCTTC.

The CDR3 loop is CASTGGLEQFF. The CDR3 bases are TGCGCCAGCACGGGGGGTCTAGAGCAGTTCTTC. This chain connects TRBV5-1 to TRBJ2-1; 7 positions match TRBD2. Germline trimming cut 6 bases from V and 10 bases from J; bases unmatched to any gene: 4. Germline-derived CDR1 and CDR2 are SGHRS and YFSETQ. This CDR3 spans 11 amino acids.

The CDR3 DNA follows: TGCAGTGCTCGGGGGGAACTAGCGGGATACAATGAGCAGTTCTTC. As protein: CSARGELAGYNEQFF. The V gene is TRBV20-1, the J gene TRBJ2-1; 10 nucleotides agree with TRBD2. Per the germline V gene, CDR1 is DFQATT and CDR2 is SNEGSKA (reference sequence). This CDR3 spans 15 amino acids. The V gene end was trimmed by 5 bases and the J gene end by 4 bases; junction bases not matched to a gene: 8.

V and J are TRBV3-1 and TRBJ1-2, with 10 bases aligning to TRBD1. Trimming at V came to 1 base and at J to 8 bases, leaving 4 bases not matched to a gene. There are 14 residues in the CDR3. In germline, CDR1 is LGHDT, CDR2 YNNKEL (reference sequence). The CDR3 DNA is TGTGCCAGCAGCCAAGGCGGGACAGGGGACGGCTACACCTTC. As protein: CASSQGGTGDGYTF.

In its sample, this clonotype was seen a few times. The genes are TRBV29-1 and TRBJ2-2; D could derive from TRBD1 or TRBD2 (5 bases each). The CDR3 contains 14 residues. Germline V gene lookup returns CDR1 SQVTM and CDR2 ANQGSEA. Between the trimmed V and J ends, which lost 6 bases and 1 base, there was a span of 12 bases. CDR3 amino acids: CSVRDGGNTGELFF. In DNA, the CDR3 is TGCAGCGTAAGGGATGGGGGGAACACCGGGGAGCTGTTTTTT.

This clonotype appeared a few times. The V and J genes are TRBV12-3 or TRBV12-4 and TRBJ2-1; the D is unclear. V gave up 7 bases and J gave up 4 bases, with 17 bases separating them. The CDR3 is made up of 15 amino acids. CDR3 in DNA: TGTGCCAGCAACTCTAACCCCCTCGGATACAATGAGCAGTTCTTC. Encoded protein: CASNSNPLGYNEQFF.

Concerning this clonotype: The CDR3 carries no conserved terminal phenylalanine or tryptophan, so it likely arises from a read error. This rearrangement joins TRBV6-5 to TRBJ2-6; no definite D call. This CDR3 region has 16 residues. V was shortened by 4 bases and J by 4 bases, with 14 bases between the two germline ends. Germline values: CDR1 MNHEY, CDR2 SVGAGI. Written as DNA, the CDR3 is TGTGCCAGCAGTTTATTAACCAGCACCGGGGCCAACGTCCTGACTTAC. Amino acid sequence: CASSLLTSTGANVLTY.

This sequence joins TRBV20-1 and TRBJ2-7, with 8 bases identical to TRBD1. Germline-derived CDR1 and CDR2 are DFQATT and SNEGSKA (reference sequence). The CDR3 contains 12 residues. The CDR3 reads CRAGTGTYEQYF. In DNA form, the CDR3 reads TGCAGGGCCGGGACAGGCACCTACGAGCAGTACTTC.